Presented here are 9 T cell receptor beta chains from one specimen sequenced in a study of tumor and adjacent non-tumor tissue in lung cancer. A modified ARM-PCR protocol with three rounds of nested PCR amplified TCRbeta. TCRdb ran MiXCR on the multiplex PCR reads and lists one entry per CDR3 protein. In the table there are some 100,000 distinct CDR3 sequences, roughly 80% of which are singletons. The template was RNA from unsorted bulk tissue. Distant lung tissue was collected more than 3 cm away from the tumor edge. Source material: distant non-tumor lung tissue. The receptors here all came from a man aged 55-75 years with small cell lung cancer.

This clonotype was observed a single time. In this CDR3 the conserved last residue, phenylalanine or tryptophan, is missing, so a read error is likely. The chain carries TRBV6-1 and TRBJ2-7; 7 nucleotides align to TRBD2. The CDR3 is 16 amino acids. The junction had 10 bases not matched to a gene; V was cut back by 4 bases and J by 1 base. The V gene's germline CDR1 is MNHNS and CDR2 SASEGT. CDR3 nucleotides: TGTGCCAGCAGTGCCTGGGGGGGACTGGATTCCTACGAGCAGTACCTC. Translating it yields CASSAWGGLDSYEQYL.

For this clonotype: Compared with germline, one end of the junction differs, possibly owing to a read error. The V call is TRBV11-2, the J call TRBJ2-1; 9 nucleotides match TRBD1. CDR1 and CDR2 (germline): SGHAT, FQNNGV. The CDR3 spans 14 residues. The CDR3 region is CASSLQGAYNEQLF. The CDR3 region has the DNA TGTGCAAGCAGTCTACAGGGGGCCTACAATGAGCAGTTGTTC.

With respect to this clonotype: At one end the junction does not follow the germline gene, possibly because of a read error. The chain has TRBV11-2 and TRBJ1-4; maybe TRBD1 (5 bases). Germline loops: CDR1 SGHAT, CDR2 FQNNGV. The CDR3 totals 15 residues. DNA for the CDR3: TGTGCCAGCAGCCCGGGGGGAGGGGCGAGTGAAAAACTGCTTTTT. This encodes CASSPGGGASEKLLF.

A word on this clonotype: Lacking the conserved final phenylalanine or tryptophan, this CDR3 likely reflects a read error. This chain links TRBV4-1 with TRBJ2-7; TRBD2 aligns across 7 bases. CDR3 length: 16 residues. The V gene's germline CDR1 is MGHRA and CDR2 YSYEKL. CDR3 residues: CARSQDVASGSYEQYL. Here the CDR3 DNA reads TGCGCCAGGAGCCAAGATGTGGCTAGCGGTTCGTACGAGCAGTACCTC.

In regard to this clonotype: No conserved phenylalanine or tryptophan ends this CDR3, so it is likely a read error. No DNA is shown, since the ends of the CDR3 on it are uncertain; the CDR3 is the one TCRdb lists. The chain links TRBV11-2 to TRBJ2-3; no check of the table's D call, TRBD2, against the DNA was made. The V gene's germline CDR1 is SGHAT and CDR2 FQNNGV. The CDR3 has 14 amino acids, counting both end residues. The CDR3 reads CANSLEAGVHTQYS.

The CDR3 region is CSAGATSEQFF. The CDR3 DNA reads TGCAGTGCTGGGGCAACAAGTGAGCAGTTCTTC. The J gene is TRBJ2-1, the V gene TRBV20-1; possible D gene TRBD1, 5 bases. V lost 5 bases, J lost 9 bases, and 11 bases lay in between. Per germline, CDR1 DFQATT and CDR2 SNEGSKA (reference sequence). The CDR3 has 11 amino acids.

About this clonotype itself: This CDR3 fails to terminate in the conserved phenylalanine or tryptophan, so it likely reflects a read error. Because the CDR3's place on the DNA is in doubt, the DNA is left out and the CDR3 is given as listed by TCRdb. The rearrangement joins TRBV6-5 to TRBJ2-1; the table's D call, TRBD2, was not checked against the DNA. The CDR3 is 17 amino acids long, termini counted. Looked up from germline, CDR1 is MNHEY and CDR2 is SVGAGI. The CDR3 protein is CASSYSIWGLADNEKFI.

The chain is built from TRBV11-3 and TRBJ2-3; TRBD1 or TRBD2 may be the D gene (5 bases each). This CDR3 is 14 amino acids long. Germline V gene data show CDR1 as SGHNT and CDR2 as YENEEA. The CDR3 coding sequence is TGTACCATCAGCTTAGAGGGGATAGGAGATACGCAGTATTTT. Residues: CTISLEGIGDTQYF.

This clonotype was counted between two and nine times. This sequence joins TRBV24-1 and TRBJ2-2; TRBD2 aligns across 7 bases. The CDR3 covers 15 residues. With 5 bases clipped from V and 2 bases from J, the junction kept 4 bases outside the gene matches. CDR1 KGHDR and CDR2 SFDVKD come from the germline V gene. The CDR3 region is CATSGTSANTGELFF. The CDR3 DNA reads as TGTGCCACCAGTGGCACTAGCGCAAACACCGGGGAGCTGTTTTTT.